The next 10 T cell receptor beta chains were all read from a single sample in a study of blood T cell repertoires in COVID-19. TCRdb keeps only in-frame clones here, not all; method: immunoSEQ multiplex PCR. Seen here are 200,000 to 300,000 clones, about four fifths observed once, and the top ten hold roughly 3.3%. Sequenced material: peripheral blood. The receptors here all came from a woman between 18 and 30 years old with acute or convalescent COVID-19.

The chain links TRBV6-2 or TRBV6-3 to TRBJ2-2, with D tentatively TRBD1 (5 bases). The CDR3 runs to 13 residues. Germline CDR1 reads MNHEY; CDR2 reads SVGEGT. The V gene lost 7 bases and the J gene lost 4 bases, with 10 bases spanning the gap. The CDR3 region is CASNPTATGELFF. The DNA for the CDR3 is TGTGCCAGCAACCCGACAGCCACCGGGGAGCTGTTTTTT.

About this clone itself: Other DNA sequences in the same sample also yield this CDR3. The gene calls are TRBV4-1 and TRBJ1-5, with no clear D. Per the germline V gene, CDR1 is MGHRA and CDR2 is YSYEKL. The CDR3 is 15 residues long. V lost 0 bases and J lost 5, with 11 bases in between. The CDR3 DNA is TGCGCCAGCAGCCAAGATGGGTCCGACTATCAGCCCCAGCATTTT. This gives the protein CASSQDGSDYQPQHF.

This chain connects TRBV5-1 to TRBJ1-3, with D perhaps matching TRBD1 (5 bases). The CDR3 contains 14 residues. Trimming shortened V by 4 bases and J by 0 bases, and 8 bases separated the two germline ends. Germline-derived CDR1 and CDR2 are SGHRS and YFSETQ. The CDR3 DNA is TGCGCCAGCAGCCCACAGGACTCTGGAAACACCATATATTTT. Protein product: CASSPQDSGNTIYF.

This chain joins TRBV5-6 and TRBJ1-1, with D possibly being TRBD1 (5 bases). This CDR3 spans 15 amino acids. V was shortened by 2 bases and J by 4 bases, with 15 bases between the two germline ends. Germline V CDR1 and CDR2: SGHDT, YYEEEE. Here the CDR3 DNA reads TGTGCCAGCAGCTTTCGGGGGTCGGGAGGCACTGAAGCTTTCTTT. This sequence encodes CASSFRGSGGTEAFF.

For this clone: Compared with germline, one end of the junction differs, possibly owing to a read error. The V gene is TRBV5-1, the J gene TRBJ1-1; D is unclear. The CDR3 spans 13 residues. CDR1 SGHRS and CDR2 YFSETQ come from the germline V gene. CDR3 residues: CASSLGPGSEAFF. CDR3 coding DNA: TGCGCCAGCAGCTTGGGTCCGGGTTCTGAGGCTTTCTTT.

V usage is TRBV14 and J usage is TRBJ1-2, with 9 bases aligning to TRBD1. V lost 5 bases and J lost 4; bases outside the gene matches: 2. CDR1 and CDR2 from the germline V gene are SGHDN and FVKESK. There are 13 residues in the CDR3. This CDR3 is CASSDRGSYGYTF. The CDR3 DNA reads TGTGCCAGCAGCGACAGGGGGTCCTATGGCTACACCTTC.

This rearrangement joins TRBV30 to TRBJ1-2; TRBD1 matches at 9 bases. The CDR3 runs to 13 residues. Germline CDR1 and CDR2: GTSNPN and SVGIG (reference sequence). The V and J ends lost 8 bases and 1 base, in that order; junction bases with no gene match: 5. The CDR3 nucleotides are TGTGCCCGCCGACAGGGGGGTAACTATGGCTACACCTTC. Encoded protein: CARRQGGNYGYTF. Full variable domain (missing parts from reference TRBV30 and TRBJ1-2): SQTIHQWPATLVQPVGSPLSLECTVEGTSNPNLYWYRQAAGRGLQLLFYSVGIGQISSEVPQNLSASRPQDRQFILSSKKLLLSDSGFYLCARRQGGNYGYTFGSGTRLTVV.

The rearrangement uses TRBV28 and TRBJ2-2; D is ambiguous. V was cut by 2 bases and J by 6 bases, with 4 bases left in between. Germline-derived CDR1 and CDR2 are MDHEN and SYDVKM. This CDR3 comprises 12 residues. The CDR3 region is CASSLRPGELFF. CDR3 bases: TGTGCCAGCAGTTTACGTCCCGGGGAGCTGTTTTTT. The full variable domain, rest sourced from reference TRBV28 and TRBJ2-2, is DVKVTQSSRYLVKRTGEKVFLECVQDMDHENMFWYRQDPGLGLRLIYFSYDVKMKEKGDIPEGYSVSREKKERFSLILESASTNQTSMYLCASSLRPGELFFGEGSRLTVL.

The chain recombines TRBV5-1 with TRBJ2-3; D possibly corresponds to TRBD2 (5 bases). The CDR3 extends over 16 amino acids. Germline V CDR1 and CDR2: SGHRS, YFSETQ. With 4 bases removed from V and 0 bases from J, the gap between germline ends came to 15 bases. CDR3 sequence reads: CASSLHSLASTDTQYF. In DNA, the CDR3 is TGCGCCAGCAGCCTACATTCTCTAGCAAGCACAGATACGCAGTATTTT.

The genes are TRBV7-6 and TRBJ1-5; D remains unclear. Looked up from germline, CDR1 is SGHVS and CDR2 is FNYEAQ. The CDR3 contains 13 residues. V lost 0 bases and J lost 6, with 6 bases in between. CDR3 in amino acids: CASSLAAGQPQHF. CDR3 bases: TGTGCCAGCAGCTTAGCAGCGGGTCAGCCCCAGCATTTT.